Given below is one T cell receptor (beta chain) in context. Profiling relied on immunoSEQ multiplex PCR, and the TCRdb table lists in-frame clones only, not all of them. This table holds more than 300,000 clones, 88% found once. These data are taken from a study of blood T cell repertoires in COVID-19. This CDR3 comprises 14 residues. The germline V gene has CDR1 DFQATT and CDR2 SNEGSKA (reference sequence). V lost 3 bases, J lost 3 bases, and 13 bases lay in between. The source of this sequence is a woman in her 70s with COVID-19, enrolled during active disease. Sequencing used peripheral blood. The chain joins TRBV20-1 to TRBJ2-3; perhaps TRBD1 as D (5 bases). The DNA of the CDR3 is TGCAGTGCTAGTAGCAGGGAAGGAACAGATACGCAGTATTTT. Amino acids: CSASSREGTDTQYF.